This section outlines one T cell receptor beta chain sequence together with its context. These data are taken from a study of blood T cell repertoires in COVID-19. The CDR3 is 11 residues long. Looked up from germline, CDR1 is SGHTA and CDR2 is FQGNSA. Trimming left V 1 base short and J 12 bases short, with 7 bases between. Clones were sequenced by immunoSEQ multiplex PCR, and TCRdb holds only the in-frame ones, with some missing. Of tens of thousands of clones detected, approximately 90% appear once; the ten largest clones hold roughly 1.5%. The chain is built from TRBV7-2 and TRBJ2-4; D remains ambiguous. Source material: peripheral blood. This TCR came from a human donor in a cohort sampled during active COVID-19. The CDR3 sequence: CASSLGARQYF. CDR3 sequence (DNA): TGTGCCAGCAGCTTAGGAGCTCGTCAGTACTTC.